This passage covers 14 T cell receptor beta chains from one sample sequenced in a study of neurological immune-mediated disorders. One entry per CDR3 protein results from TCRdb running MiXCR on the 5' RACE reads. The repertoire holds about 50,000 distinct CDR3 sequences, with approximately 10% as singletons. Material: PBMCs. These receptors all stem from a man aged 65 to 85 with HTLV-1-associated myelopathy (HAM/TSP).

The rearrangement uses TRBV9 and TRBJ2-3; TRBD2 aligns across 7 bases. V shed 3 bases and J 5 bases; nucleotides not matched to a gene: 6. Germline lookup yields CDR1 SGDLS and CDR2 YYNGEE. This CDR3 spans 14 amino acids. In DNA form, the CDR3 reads TGTGCCAGCAGCGCCGACATAGCGGGAGATACGCAGTATTTT. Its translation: CASSADIAGDTQYF.

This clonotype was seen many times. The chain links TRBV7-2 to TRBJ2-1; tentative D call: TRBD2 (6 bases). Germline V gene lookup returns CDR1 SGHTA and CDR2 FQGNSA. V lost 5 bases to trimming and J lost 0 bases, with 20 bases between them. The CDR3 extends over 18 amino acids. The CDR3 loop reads CASSRPSSVRSSYNEQFF. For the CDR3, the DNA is TGTGCCAGCAGCCGCCCTTCTAGCGTCCGGAGCTCCTACAATGAGCAGTTCTTC.

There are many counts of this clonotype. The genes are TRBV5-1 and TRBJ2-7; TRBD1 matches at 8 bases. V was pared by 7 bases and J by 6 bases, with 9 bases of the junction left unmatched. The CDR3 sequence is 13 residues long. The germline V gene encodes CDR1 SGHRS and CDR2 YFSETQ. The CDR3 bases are TGCGCCAGCCAATACGGACAGGGAGGCGAGCAGTACTTC. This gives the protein CASQYGQGGEQYF. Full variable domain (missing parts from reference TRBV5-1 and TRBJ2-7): KAGVTQTPRYLIKTRGQQVTLSCSPISGHRSVSWYQQTPGQGLQFLFEYFSETQRNKGNFPGRFSGRQFSNSRSEMNVSTLELGDSALYLCASQYGQGGEQYFGPGTRLTVT.

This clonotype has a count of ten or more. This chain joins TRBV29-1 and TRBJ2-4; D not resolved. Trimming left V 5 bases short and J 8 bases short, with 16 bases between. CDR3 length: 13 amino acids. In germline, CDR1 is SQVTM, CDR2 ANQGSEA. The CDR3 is CSVWAGVRDIQYF. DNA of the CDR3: TGCAGCGTTTGGGCAGGAGTTAGGGACATTCAGTACTTC. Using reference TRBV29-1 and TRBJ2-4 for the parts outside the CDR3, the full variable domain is SAVISQKPSRDICQRGTSLTIQCQVDSQVTMMFWYRQQPGQSLTLIATANQGSEATYESGFVIDKFPISRPNLTFSTLTVSNMSPEDSSIYLCSVWAGVRDIQYFGAGTRLSVL.

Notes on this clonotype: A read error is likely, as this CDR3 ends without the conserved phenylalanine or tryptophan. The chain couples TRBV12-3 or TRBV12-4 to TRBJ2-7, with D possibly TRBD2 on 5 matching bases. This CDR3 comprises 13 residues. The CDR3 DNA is TGTGCCAACAGTTTCGAGGGCCGGTACGAGCAGTACTCC. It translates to CANSFEGRYEQYS.

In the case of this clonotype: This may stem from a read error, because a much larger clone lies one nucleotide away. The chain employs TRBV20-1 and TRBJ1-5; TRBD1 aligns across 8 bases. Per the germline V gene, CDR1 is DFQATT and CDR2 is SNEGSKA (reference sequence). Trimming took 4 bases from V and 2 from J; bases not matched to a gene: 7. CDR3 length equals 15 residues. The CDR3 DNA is TGCAGTGCTAAAACCGTGACAGGGGGCAATCAGCCCCAGCATTTT. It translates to CSAKTVTGGNQPQHF.

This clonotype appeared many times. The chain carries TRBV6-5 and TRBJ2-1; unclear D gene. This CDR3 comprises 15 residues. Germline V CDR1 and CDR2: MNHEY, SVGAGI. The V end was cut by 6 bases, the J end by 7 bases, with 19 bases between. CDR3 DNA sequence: TGTGCCAGCAGACATGGGTTTGTGGGAAGGAATGAGCAGTTCTTC. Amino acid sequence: CASRHGFVGRNEQFF.

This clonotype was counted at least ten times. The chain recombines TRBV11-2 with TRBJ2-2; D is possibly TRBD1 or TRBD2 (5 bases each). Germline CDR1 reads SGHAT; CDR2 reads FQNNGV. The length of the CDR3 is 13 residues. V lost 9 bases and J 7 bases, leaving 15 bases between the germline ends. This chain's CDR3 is CASSQAAGGELFF. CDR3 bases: TGTGCCAGTTCACAGGCGGCGGGCGGGGAGCTGTTTTTT.

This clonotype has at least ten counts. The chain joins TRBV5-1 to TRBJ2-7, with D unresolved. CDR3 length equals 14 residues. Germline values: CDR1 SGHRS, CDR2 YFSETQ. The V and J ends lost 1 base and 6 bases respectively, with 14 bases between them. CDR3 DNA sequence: TGCGCCAGCAGCTTGATTAGAGATGGTGCCGAGCAGTACTTC. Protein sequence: CASSLIRDGAEQYF.

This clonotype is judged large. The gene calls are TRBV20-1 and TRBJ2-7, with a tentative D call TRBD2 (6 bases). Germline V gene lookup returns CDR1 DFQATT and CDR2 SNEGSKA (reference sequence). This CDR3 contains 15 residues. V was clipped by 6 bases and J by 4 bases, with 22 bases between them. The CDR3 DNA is TGCAGTGCCCTAGGAGGGGCGTCAGATCCTTACGAGCAGTACTTC. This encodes CSALGGASDPYEQYF.

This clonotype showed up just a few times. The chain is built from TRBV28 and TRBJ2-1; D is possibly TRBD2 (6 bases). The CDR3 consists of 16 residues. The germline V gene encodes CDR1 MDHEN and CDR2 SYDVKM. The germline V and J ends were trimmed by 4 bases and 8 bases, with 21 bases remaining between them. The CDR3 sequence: CASSSVEGRLYDEQFF. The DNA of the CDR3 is TGTGCCAGCAGTTCGGTGGAGGGGCGTCTATACGATGAGCAGTTCTTC.

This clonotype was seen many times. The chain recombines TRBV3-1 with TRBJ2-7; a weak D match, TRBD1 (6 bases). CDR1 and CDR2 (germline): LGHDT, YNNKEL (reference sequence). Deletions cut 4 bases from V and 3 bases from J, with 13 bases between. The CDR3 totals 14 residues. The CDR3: CASSRDTAVYEQYF. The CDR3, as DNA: TGTGCCAGCAGCCGGGACACCGCCGTCTACGAGCAGTACTTC.

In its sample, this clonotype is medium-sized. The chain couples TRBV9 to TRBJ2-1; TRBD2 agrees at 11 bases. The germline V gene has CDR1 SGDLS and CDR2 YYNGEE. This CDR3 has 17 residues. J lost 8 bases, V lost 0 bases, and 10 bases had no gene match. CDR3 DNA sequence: TGTGCCAGCAGCGTAGTGGGCCTTAGCGGGAGGGGGCATGAGCAGTTCTTC. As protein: CASSVVGLSGRGHEQFF.

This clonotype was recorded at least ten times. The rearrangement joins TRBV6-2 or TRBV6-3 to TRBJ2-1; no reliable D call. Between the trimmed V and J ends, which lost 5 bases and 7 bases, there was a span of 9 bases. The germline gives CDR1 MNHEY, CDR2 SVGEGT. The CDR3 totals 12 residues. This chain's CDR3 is CASSLNLNEQFF. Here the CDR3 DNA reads TGTGCCAGCAGTCTCAACCTAAATGAGCAGTTCTTC.